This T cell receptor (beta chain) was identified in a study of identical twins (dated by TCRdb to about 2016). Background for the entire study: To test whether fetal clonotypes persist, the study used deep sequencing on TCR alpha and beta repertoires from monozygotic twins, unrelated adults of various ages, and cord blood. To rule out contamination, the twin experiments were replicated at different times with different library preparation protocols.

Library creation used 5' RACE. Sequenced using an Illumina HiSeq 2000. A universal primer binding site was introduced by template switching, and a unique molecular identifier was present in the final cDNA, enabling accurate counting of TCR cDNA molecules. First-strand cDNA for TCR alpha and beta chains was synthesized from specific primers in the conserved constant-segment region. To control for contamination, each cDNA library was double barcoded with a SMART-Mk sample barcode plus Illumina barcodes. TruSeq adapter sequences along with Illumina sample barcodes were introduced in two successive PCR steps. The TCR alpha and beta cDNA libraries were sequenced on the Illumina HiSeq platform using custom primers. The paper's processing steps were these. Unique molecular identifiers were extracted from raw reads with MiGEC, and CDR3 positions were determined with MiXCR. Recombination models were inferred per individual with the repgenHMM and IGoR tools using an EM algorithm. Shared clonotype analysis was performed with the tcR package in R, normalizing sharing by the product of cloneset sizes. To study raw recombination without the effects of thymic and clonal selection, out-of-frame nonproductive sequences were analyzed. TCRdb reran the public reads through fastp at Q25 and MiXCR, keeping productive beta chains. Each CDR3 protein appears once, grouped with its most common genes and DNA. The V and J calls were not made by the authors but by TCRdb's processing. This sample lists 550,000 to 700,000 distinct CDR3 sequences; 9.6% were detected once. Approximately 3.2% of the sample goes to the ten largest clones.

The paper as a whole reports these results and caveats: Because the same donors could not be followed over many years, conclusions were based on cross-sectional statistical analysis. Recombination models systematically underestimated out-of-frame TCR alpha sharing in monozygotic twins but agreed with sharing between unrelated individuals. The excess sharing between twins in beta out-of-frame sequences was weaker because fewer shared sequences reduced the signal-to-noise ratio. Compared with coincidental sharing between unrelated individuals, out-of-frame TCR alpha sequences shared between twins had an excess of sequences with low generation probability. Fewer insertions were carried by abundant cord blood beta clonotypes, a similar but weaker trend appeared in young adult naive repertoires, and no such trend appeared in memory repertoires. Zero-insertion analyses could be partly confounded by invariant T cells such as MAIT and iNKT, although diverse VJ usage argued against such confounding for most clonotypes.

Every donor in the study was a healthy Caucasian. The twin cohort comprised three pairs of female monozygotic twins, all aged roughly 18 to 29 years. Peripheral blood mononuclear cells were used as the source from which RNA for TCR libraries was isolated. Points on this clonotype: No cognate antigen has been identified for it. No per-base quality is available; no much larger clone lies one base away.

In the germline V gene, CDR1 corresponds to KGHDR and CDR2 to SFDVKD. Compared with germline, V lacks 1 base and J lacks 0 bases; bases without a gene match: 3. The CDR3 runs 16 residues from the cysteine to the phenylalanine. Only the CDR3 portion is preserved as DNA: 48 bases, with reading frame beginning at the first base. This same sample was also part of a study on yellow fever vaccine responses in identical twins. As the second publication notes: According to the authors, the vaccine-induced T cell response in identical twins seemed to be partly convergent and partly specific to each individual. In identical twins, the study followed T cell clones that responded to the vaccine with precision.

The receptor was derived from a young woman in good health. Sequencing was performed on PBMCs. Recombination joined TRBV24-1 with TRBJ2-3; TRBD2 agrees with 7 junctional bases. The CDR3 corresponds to CATSDFGGGSTDTQYF. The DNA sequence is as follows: TGTGCCACCAGTGATTTTGGGGGGGGAAGCACAGATACGCAGTATTTT.